This TCR beta chain was recovered during a study of blood T cell repertoires in COVID-19. Across the study: Nucleic acid was either cDNA or gDNA, and it came from T cells, B-cell-depleted T cells, or PBMCs.

Seattle's cohort entered during active infection and was followed longitudinally. Per the original data handling: Amplifying reference gene primers gave estimates of nucleated cell counts. TCRdb's table, derived via immunoSEQ multiplex PCR, lists solely in-frame clones and lacks some. V and J calls and clone size follow that table, whereas D and trimming were derived from the DNA. The sample lists more than 200,000 clones, more than 75% occurring once. Germline V gives CDR1 SGHNT, CDR2 YYREEE (reference sequence). This CDR3 is built from 11 residues. Trimming pared 0 bases from V and 9 bases from J, leaving 4 bases between.

Sequenced sample: peripheral blood. This clonotype was obtained from a woman in her fifties or sixties with COVID-19, enrolled during active disease. J is TRBJ2-1 and V is TRBV5-4; D is undetermined. The CDR3 region has the DNA TGTGCCAGCAGCTTGGCTTTTGAGCAGTTCTTC. Protein sequence: CASSLAFEQFF.